These 21 T cell receptor beta chains originate from one sample sequenced in a study of T cells in Graves' hyperthyroidism and ophthalmopathy. The investigators amplified TCR beta CDR3 regions from RNA transcripts. Researchers ran a first-round RT-PCR on the TCR CDR3 using the HTBI primer set. MiXCR, run by TCRdb on the multiplex PCR reads, gives a single entry per CDR3 protein. Of some 510,000 distinct CDR3 sequences in the sample, less than 25% were seen once. Material for sequencing was blood. These receptors came from a man aged 18 to 30 with Graves' hyperthyroidism.

This clonotype has a count of ten or more. This rearrangement joins TRBV6-1 to TRBJ1-3; no clear D. The V end lost 6 bases, the J end lost 2 bases, and 2 bases lay between the germline ends. Germline V gives CDR1 MNHNS, CDR2 SASEGT. This CDR3 is 11 amino acids long. The CDR3 DNA is TGTGCCAGCAGAGCTGGAAACACCATATATTTT. Its translation: CASRAGNTIYF.

This chain links TRBV18 with TRBJ1-5; 10 bases match TRBD1. V trimming: 1 base; J trimming: 5 bases; junction bases outside the gene matches: 2. CDR3 length equals 15 residues. Looked up from germline, CDR1 is KGHSH and CDR2 is LQKENI. Here the CDR3 reads CASSPRGTGDQPQHF. The CDR3 bases are TGTGCCAGCTCACCACGGGGGACAGGGGATCAGCCCCAGCATTTT.

This clonotype was recorded many times. The rearrangement joins TRBV6-5 to TRBJ1-2; D possibly corresponds to TRBD1 (6 bases). Germline loops: CDR1 MNHEY, CDR2 SVGAGI. The length of the CDR3 is 16 residues. V was trimmed by 2 bases and J by 8 bases, leaving 21 bases between them. The CDR3 nucleotides read TGTGCCAGCAGTTACGTTGAATCGGGGGGCGCGTCCGGCTACACCTTC. It codes for CASSYVESGGASGYTF.

This clonotype was counted ten times or more. This CDR3 reads CSADSPGSGIRYEQYF. Here the CDR3 DNA reads TGCAGTGCCGACTCCCCAGGCAGCGGGATACGCTACGAGCAGTACTTC. The V call is TRBV20-1, the J call TRBJ2-7; 7 bases are a match to TRBD2. Germline-derived CDR1 and CDR2 are DFQATT and SNEGSKA (reference sequence). CDR3 length equals 16 residues. V dropped 6 bases and J dropped 3; count of bases not matched to a gene: 17.

The table lists this clonotype with many counts. This sequence joins TRBV20-1 and TRBJ1-5; 9 bases line up with TRBD1. This CDR3 region has 19 residues. Germline V lookup: CDR1 DFQATT, CDR2 SNEGSKA (reference sequence). Trimming removed 3 bases from V and 2 bases from J; junction bases left unmatched: 17. For the CDR3, the DNA is TGCAGTGCTAGGGGCTACCGGGACAGGGAGTTAGTAGGCAATCAGCCCCAGCATTTT. Amino acid sequence: CSARGYRDRELVGNQPQHF.

This clonotype was seen repeatedly, ten times or more. This chain joins TRBV6-1 and TRBJ2-7; D unresolved. The germline gives CDR1 MNHNS, CDR2 SASEGT. Trimming cost V 7 bases and J 2 bases, with 12 bases left between them. This CDR3 is 13 amino acids long. The DNA of the CDR3 is TGTGCCAGCACAAGTACTTACCCCTACGAGCAGTACTTC. Translated, it gives CASTSTYPYEQYF.

This clonotype has at least ten counts. This CDR3 is CSARSYRGGLVRLETQYF. As DNA, the CDR3 is TGCAGTGCTAGATCATACAGGGGCGGTTTAGTTCGGTTGGAGACCCAGTACTTC. The chain is built from TRBV20-1 and TRBJ2-5, with 7 nucleotides matching TRBD1. Per germline, CDR1 DFQATT and CDR2 SNEGSKA (reference sequence). The CDR3 extends over 18 amino acids. With 2 bases clipped from V and 5 bases from J, the junction kept 20 bases outside the gene matches.

Ten or more counts support this clonotype. V usage is TRBV3-1 and J usage is TRBJ1-6; D is unclear. Germline lookup yields CDR1 LGHDT and CDR2 YNNKEL (reference sequence). The germline V and J ends were trimmed by 4 bases and 7 bases, with 23 bases remaining between them. The CDR3 length is 18 residues. The CDR3 nucleotides are TGTGCCAGCAGCCTGCCGTCGACCGCCGGCTTAGGAAATTCACCCCTCCACTTT. Its protein is CASSLPSTAGLGNSPLHF.

This clonotype was recorded at least ten times. This sequence joins TRBV5-6 and TRBJ2-7; no definite D call. Germline V gene sequence: CDR1 SGHDT, CDR2 YYEEEE. V was clipped by 4 bases and J by 0 bases, with 11 bases between them. The CDR3 has 14 residues. CDR3 bases: TGTGCCAGCAGCCCATGGACGAGCTCCTACGAGCAGTACTTC. Translation: CASSPWTSSYEQYF.

The chain is built from TRBV2 and TRBJ1-5, with 10 bases identical to TRBD1. The CDR3 loop spans 14 amino acids. Unmatched junction bases numbered 4, after V lost 6 bases and J lost 5 bases. Germline CDR1 is SNHLY and CDR2 is FYNNEI. CDR3 region: CASSGTGAHQPQHF. Here the CDR3 DNA reads TGTGCCAGCAGCGGGACAGGGGCCCATCAGCCCCAGCATTTT.

The sample holds many counts of this clonotype. This rearrangement joins TRBV20-1 to TRBJ1-1; no firm D call. V lost 1 base and J 8 bases, leaving 8 bases between the germline ends. Germline lookup yields CDR1 DFQATT and CDR2 SNEGSKA (reference sequence). CDR3 length: 11 amino acids. CDR3 region: CSARVGREAFF. For the CDR3, the DNA is TGCAGTGCTAGAGTAGGCAGGGAAGCTTTCTTT.

This clonotype was picked up a small number of times. The chain combines TRBV6-5 with TRBJ2-2; D might be TRBD1 (6 bases). The V and J ends lost 8 bases and 5 bases respectively, with 24 bases between them. Germline loops: CDR1 MNHEY, CDR2 SVGAGI. The CDR3 runs 17 residues. CDR3: CASCSVDGQWGTGELFF. In DNA, the CDR3 is TGTGCCAGCTGTTCAGTAGACGGACAGTGGGGGACCGGGGAGCTGTTTTTT.

This clonotype was seen a single time. V usage is TRBV6-1 and J usage is TRBJ2-7; tentative D call: TRBD1 (5 bases). The CDR3 covers 10 residues. CDR1 and CDR2 (germline): MNHNS, SASEGT. The DNA of the CDR3 is TGTGCGGCAGGGAAAAACGAGCAGTACTTC. Translating gives CAAGKNEQYF.

The chain couples TRBV20-1 to TRBJ1-6; 8 bases agree with TRBD1. Germline CDR1 reads DFQATT; CDR2 reads SNEGSKA (reference sequence). V gave up 2 bases and J gave up 1 base; unmatched junction bases: 10. The CDR3 runs 18 residues. The CDR3, as DNA: TGCAGTGCTAGATTACCTCGGACAGGGTGGTCCTATAATTCACCCCTCCACTTT. This gives the protein CSARLPRTGWSYNSPLHF.

This clonotype was seen ten or more times. V gene TRBV6-5 combines with J gene TRBJ1-5; perhaps TRBD1 as D (6 bases). The CDR3 runs 15 residues. V dropped 2 bases and J dropped 3 bases, with 11 bases sitting between them. The germline gives CDR1 MNHEY, CDR2 SVGAGI. For the CDR3, the DNA is TGTGCCAGCAGTTACAGGGGACATCCCAATCAGCCCCAGCATTTT. It codes for CASSYRGHPNQPQHF.

The V and J genes are TRBV27 and TRBJ1-1; weak D call: TRBD1 (6 bases). CDR1 is MNHEY, CDR2 SMNVEV, per germline (reference sequence). V was cut by 7 bases and J by 3 bases, with 15 bases left in between. The CDR3 spans 14 residues. The CDR3 DNA reads as TGTGCCAGCACCCGGGGGGGCCTGTACACTGAAGCTTTCTTT. The encoded protein is CASTRGGLYTEAFF.

The CDR3 DNA reads TGTGCCAGCAGCTTCCTACTGGGGAGACTGTACCAAGAGACCCAGTACTTC. Its protein product is CASSFLLGRLYQETQYF. The J gene is TRBJ2-5, the V gene TRBV11-2; TRBD2 might be the D (5 bases). This CDR3 is 17 amino acids long. Germline lookup yields CDR1 SGHAT and CDR2 FQNNGV. V gave up 3 bases and J gave up 0 bases, with 17 bases separating them. Supplemented by reference TRBV11-2 and TRBJ2-5, the full variable domain reads EAGVAQSPRYKIIEKRQSVAFWCNPISGHATLYWYQQILGQGPKLLIQFQNNGVVDDSQLPKDRFSAERLKGVDSTLKIQPAKLEDSAVYLCASSFLLGRLYQETQYFGPGTRLLVL.

This chain links TRBV7-9 with TRBJ1-1, with TRBD1 identical over 8 bases. Trimming at V came to 3 bases and at J to 7 bases, leaving 4 bases not matched to a gene. The CDR3 runs 13 residues. Germline V gives CDR1 SEHNR, CDR2 FQNEAQ (reference sequence). CDR3 nucleotide sequence: TGTGCCAGCAGCTTGGACAGGGAGGGTGAAGCTTTCTTT. It encodes CASSLDREGEAFF.

At least ten counts were recorded for this clonotype. The genes are TRBV20-1 and TRBJ2-7; 7 nucleotides agree with TRBD1. The germline V gene has CDR1 DFQATT and CDR2 SNEGSKA (reference sequence). Trimming cost V 4 bases and J 9 bases; bases outside gene matches: 6. The CDR3 length is 11 residues. The CDR3 DNA follows: TGCAGTGCTACGGATAAGGGGGCGCAGTACTTC. As protein: CSATDKGAQYF.

This clonotype has only a few counts. This sequence joins TRBV6-2 or TRBV6-3 and TRBJ2-2, with TRBD2 as a possible D gene (6 bases). Germline V CDR1 and CDR2: MNHEY, SVGEGT. V lost 4 bases, J lost 5 bases, and 11 bases lay in between. The CDR3 consists of 14 residues. The CDR3 protein is CASSLREETGELFF. In DNA form, the CDR3 reads TGTGCCAGCAGTTTGCGGGAAGAAACCGGGGAGCTGTTTTTT.

This clonotype was observed at least ten times. V is TRBV6-5 and J is TRBJ2-6; TRBD1 might be the D (5 bases). The CDR3 contains 15 residues. Germline V lookup: CDR1 MNHEY, CDR2 SVGAGI. V lost 8 bases, J lost 8 bases, and 19 bases lay in between. DNA of the CDR3: TGTGCCAGCGGCCCCCGGGCGGCAGGGACCAACGTCCTGACTTTC. Translation: CASGPRAAGTNVLTF.